The rows below give T cell receptor beta chains drawn from one sample of a study of T cells after yellow fever vaccination. MiXCR, applied by TCRdb to the 5' RACE reads, yields one record per CDR3 protein. The table records approximately 130,000 distinct CDR3 sequences, approximately 14% of them present only once. Sequencing was performed on CD8+ T cells sorted from PBMCs, taken 5 days after the yellow fever booster vaccination. These receptors came from a man between 18 and 35 years old who received the YFV17D yellow fever vaccine. Each CDR3 is given with its conserved first and last residue. D genes are given only for firm matches. Clone size is not always given. Where it is, it says once, few, many or a class for expanded clones.

D	V	size	J	CDR3	DNA
NA	TRBV10-3	NA	TRBJ2-3	CAISEGATTDTQYF	TGTGCCATCAGTGAAGGGGCCACCACAGATACGCAGTATTTT
NA	TRBV25-1	NA	TRBJ2-1	CASTPGDLADYEQFF	TGTGCCAGCACCCCGGGGGATTTGGCGGACTATGAGCAGTTCTTC
TRBD2	TRBV28	NA	TRBJ2-7	CASSPGLAVDYEQYF	TGTGCCAGCAGTCCCGGACTAGCGGTGGATTACGAGCAGTACTTC
NA	TRBV20-1	few	TRBJ2-2	CSAKSPRGYTGELFF	TGCAGTGCTAAATCCCCTCGGGGCTACACCGGGGAGCTGTTTTTT
NA	TRBV4-3	NA	TRBJ2-7	CASSQGPGELYEQYF	TGCGCCAGCAGCCAAGGTCCGGGGGAACTGTACGAGCAGTACTTC
NA	TRBV11-2	NA	TRBJ2-3	CASSHGAPDTQYF	TGTGCCAGCAGCCATGGGGCCCCAGATACGCAGTATTTT
NA	TRBV5-1	NA	TRBJ1-1	CASSTRFWNTEAFF	TGCGCCAGCAGCACCCGATTTTGGAACACTGAAGCTTTCTTT
NA	TRBV9	many	TRBJ2-6	CASSGEGHRSSGANVLTF	TGTGCCAGCAGCGGGGAGGGACACCGGAGTTCTGGGGCCAACGTCCTGACTTTC
NA	TRBV11-2	few	TRBJ1-1	CASSLGGAAFF	TGTGCCAGCAGCTTAGGGGGCGCAGCTTTCTTT
NA	TRBV4-1	NA	TRBJ1-1	CASRQPNTEAFF	TGCGCCAGCAGACAGCCGAACACTGAAGCTTTCTTT
NA	TRBV19	NA	TRBJ1-2	CASSIDNAGAGGYTF	TGTGCCAGTAGTATAGATAACGCAGGGGCCGGCGGCTACACCTTC
TRBD2	TRBV10-3	few	TRBJ2-5	CAISGPLAGGQETQYF	TGTGCCATCAGTGGACCACTAGCGGGGGGACAAGAGACCCAGTACTTC
NA	TRBV12-3/TRBV12-4	few	TRBJ2-6	CASSWSSGANVLTF	TGTGCCAGCAGTTGGAGCTCTGGGGCCAACGTCCTGACTTTC
NA	TRBV4-1	NA	TRBJ1-3	CASSLLRSGTGNTIYF	TGCGCCAGCAGCCTCCTTAGGAGTGGTACCGGAAACACCATATATTTT
NA	TRBV7-6	many	TRBJ2-1	CASSSGRAWDEQFF	TGTGCCAGCAGCTCGGGCCGGGCGTGGGATGAGCAGTTCTTC
NA	TRBV7-8	NA	TRBJ2-1	CASSSWEAYNEQFF	TGTGCCAGCAGCTCGTGGGAGGCCTACAATGAGCAGTTCTTC
TRBD2	TRBV27	few	TRBJ2-5	CASSLGRAETQYF	TGTGCCAGCAGTTTGGGGAGGGCGGAGACCCAGTACTTC
NA	TRBV7-9	few	TRBJ1-2	CASSSLWGNYGYTF	TGTGCCAGCAGCTCCCTGTGGGGAAACTATGGCTACACCTTC
NA	TRBV7-2	few	TRBJ2-7	CASSLGPAGYEQYF	TGTGCCAGCAGCTTAGGCCCAGCGGGCTACGAGCAGTACTTC
NA	TRBV6-1	NA	TRBJ1-5	CASSVLKGRNQPQHF	TGTGCCAGCAGTGTCCTGAAGGGGAGGAATCAGCCCCAGCATTTT
NA	TRBV20-1	NA	TRBJ1-1	CSARGGFTEAFF	TGCAGTGCTAGGGGTGGTTTCACTGAAGCTTTCTTT
NA	TRBV7-3	many	TRBJ2-1	CASSSTGNNEQFF	TGTGCCAGCTCCTCCACAGGGAACAATGAGCAGTTCTTC
TRBD1	TRBV20-1	few	TRBJ1-1	CSAREDRGTEAFF	TGCAGTGCTAGAGAGGACAGGGGTACTGAAGCTTTCTTT
NA	TRBV6-2/TRBV6-3	NA	TRBJ2-1	CASSLGWDIGNEQFF	TGTGCCAGCAGCCTAGGGTGGGACATCGGCAATGAGCAGTTCTTC
NA	TRBV6-2/TRBV6-3	few	TRBJ2-7	CASSPDGLSYEQYF	TGTGCCAGCAGTCCGGACGGCCTCTCCTACGAGCAGTACTTC
NA	TRBV27	few	TRBJ1-1	CASSLGGTNTEAFF	TGTGCCAGCAGTTTAGGTGGGACAAACACTGAAGCTTTCTTT
NA	TRBV7-3	few	TRBJ2-1	CASSPRGRGSSYNEQFF	TGTGCCAGCAGCCCAAGGGGGCGGGGGAGCTCCTACAATGAGCAGTTCTTC
NA	TRBV4-2	NA	TRBJ1-1	CASSQGGGGTEAFF	TGTGCCAGCAGCCAAGGGGGGGGCGGCACTGAAGCTTTCTTT
NA	TRBV7-3	NA	TRBJ2-1	CASSRSLGDNEQFF	TGTGCCAGCAGCCGAAGTTTGGGGGACAATGAGCAGTTCTTC
NA	TRBV19	many	TRBJ2-7	CASSTRRGYEQYF	TGTGCCAGTAGTACAAGACGGGGCTACGAGCAGTACTTC
NA	TRBV5-4	many	TRBJ2-3	CASSLASASTDTQYF	TGTGCCAGCAGCTTGGCCAGCGCTAGCACAGATACGCAGTATTTT
NA	TRBV5-1	many	TRBJ1-1	CASSLTGRMNTEAFF	TGCGCCAGCAGCTTGACAGGGAGGATGAACACTGAAGCTTTCTTT
TRBD1	TRBV6-2/TRBV6-3	NA	TRBJ2-1	CASSRPGQGAPFGEQFF	TGTGCCAGCAGCAGACCAGGGCAGGGGGCACCTTTTGGTGAGCAGTTCTTC
TRBD2	TRBV7-2	NA	TRBJ2-7	CASSISGSPGHEQYF	TGTGCCAGCAGCATTAGCGGGTCCCCGGGCCACGAGCAGTACTTC
NA	TRBV12-3/TRBV12-4	few	TRBJ1-2	CASSLTTESYGYTF	TGTGCCAGCAGCCTGACGACAGAGTCCTATGGCTACACCTTC
NA	TRBV9	NA	TRBJ2-7	CASSVGGVDEQYF	TGTGCCAGCAGCGTAGGAGGGGTAGACGAGCAGTACTTC
NA	TRBV4-1	few	TRBJ1-1	CASSHFSGAENTEAFF	TGCGCCAGCAGCCACTTTTCAGGAGCAGAGAACACTGAAGCTTTCTTT
NA	TRBV7-6	NA	TRBJ2-3	CASSLAQDTQYF	TGTGCCAGCAGCTTAGCGCAAGATACGCAGTATTTT
TRBD1	TRBV6-2/TRBV6-3	few	TRBJ2-4	CASSLTGFGKNIQYF	TGTGCCAGCAGTTTGACAGGGTTCGGCAAAAACATTCAGTACTTC
NA	TRBV10-3	NA	TRBJ1-3	CAIGPAFMHTIYF	TGTGCCATCGGACCGGCCTTTATGCACACCATATATTTT
TRBD2	TRBV12-3/TRBV12-4	few	TRBJ2-2	CATEGLVNTGELFF	TGTGCCACCGAGGGACTAGTGAACACCGGGGAGCTGTTTTTT
NA	TRBV4-1	few	TRBJ2-5	CASRGLTQETQYF	TGCGCCAGCAGAGGGTTGACCCAAGAGACCCAGTACTTC
NA	TRBV7-2	once	TRBJ2-3	CASSLEGGGSTDTQYF	TGTGCCAGCAGCTTAGAAGGGGGGGGAAGCACAGATACGCAGTATTTT
TRBD1	TRBV14	few	TRBJ2-2	CASSQAGQSNTGELFF	TGTGCCAGCAGCCAAGCGGGACAGTCGAACACCGGGGAGCTGTTTTTT
NA	TRBV19	medium-sized	TRBJ1-2	CATAVDSGYYGYTF	TGTGCCACCGCGGTTGACTCAGGGTACTATGGCTACACCTTC
TRBD1	TRBV14	NA	TRBJ2-1	CASSIRQGTLNEQFF	TGTGCCAGCAGCATTCGACAGGGTACGCTCAATGAGCAGTTCTTC